This T cell receptor beta chain was profiled in a study of chemoradiotherapy in HPV16-positive cancers (dated by TCRdb to between 2021 and 2023). About the investigation overall: Candidate HPV-specific T-cell clones and common TCR motifs were defined by functional T-cell assays performed on cells from a couple of HPV16-positive patients. The candidate HPV-specific TCRs and motifs were subsequently tracked in TCR repertoires obtained from some 80 patients with HPV-related cancers. The study set out to ask whether T-cell immunity against the HPV oncoproteins E6 and E7 changes over the course of chemoradiotherapy and whether that immunity affects survival.

The library was built by means of the immunoSEQ multiplex PCR assay. In TCRdb, the immuneACCESS table is reduced to in-frame sequences with V and J assigned. These tables do not hold every clone; where another copy was compared, an unresolved V gene accounts for under half, and the others remain unexplained. In all, the sample holds tens of thousands of clones, and 93% of those were seen once. The top ten hold roughly 18% of the sample. Repertoires were sampled multiple times during chemoradiotherapy, which allowed clonal expansion in the tumor microenvironment to be followed. From the cysteine up to the phenylalanine, the CDR3 has a length of 13 residues. Solely the CDR3 DNA is kept, with 39 bases framed from the first base. V loses 0 bases, J loses 6 bases, and the germline ends lie 6 bases apart. CDR1 and CDR2 are drawn from the germline V gene: SGHTA, FQGNSA. About this clone: This clone's antigen is unknown. Per-base quality was not reported, and no clone a single base away is much larger than it.

Broader findings and caveats from the paper: In HPV16-positive patients, expansion of HPV-responsive T cells during chemoradiotherapy was associated with improved recurrence-free survival. Only a couple of HPV16-positive patients were used to derive the functional definition of HPV-specific T cells, and the survival association was reported for HPV16-positive patients. Expansion of candidate HPV-specific clones and E7-related TCR motifs was observed in the tumor microenvironment during treatment, whereas no such expansion was observed for non-HPV-specific T cells.

This TCR was recovered from a human donor with HPV-associated anogenital cancer. Sequenced material: blood, taken from a patient who underwent chemoradiotherapy. The rearrangement combines TRBV7-2 with TRBJ1-5; the D gene is not confidently resolved. CDR3 reads: CASSLAGGQPQHF. The nucleotide sequence is given as TGTGCCAGCAGCTTAGCCGGAGGTCAGCCCCAGCATTTT.